The present T cell receptor beta chain was sequenced within a study of blood T cells in healthy people across ages. Study-wide findings and caveats: The authors considered diversity estimates from one million T cells to be underestimates.

The CDR3 runs to 17 residues. J was trimmed by 5 bases and V by 6 bases; bases with no gene match: 17. Germline-derived CDR1 and CDR2 are DFQATT and SNEGSKA (reference sequence). As regards this clonotype: What it binds is not known.

A second PCR, run for about 6 to 11 cycles, used a sample-barcoded 5' primer plus a J-beta primer mix. TCRdb itself ran the 5' RACE reads through MiXCR, one entry per CDR3 protein. The sample comprises some 1,500,000 distinct CDR3 sequences, around 40% of which are singletons, and 4% rests with the top ten. Every sample yielded at least 7 million isolated PBMCs. Extractions gave at least 5 micrograms of total RNA per sample. The clonotype originates from a woman aged 18 to 35 in good health. This chain links TRBV20-1 with TRBJ2-3; TRBD1 matches at 10 bases. The sequenced material came from blood. As DNA, the CDR3 is TGCAGTGCGACAACAGCCGGGACAGGGGCTAGAGGAGATACGCAGTATTTT. Residues: CSATTAGTGARGDTQYF.